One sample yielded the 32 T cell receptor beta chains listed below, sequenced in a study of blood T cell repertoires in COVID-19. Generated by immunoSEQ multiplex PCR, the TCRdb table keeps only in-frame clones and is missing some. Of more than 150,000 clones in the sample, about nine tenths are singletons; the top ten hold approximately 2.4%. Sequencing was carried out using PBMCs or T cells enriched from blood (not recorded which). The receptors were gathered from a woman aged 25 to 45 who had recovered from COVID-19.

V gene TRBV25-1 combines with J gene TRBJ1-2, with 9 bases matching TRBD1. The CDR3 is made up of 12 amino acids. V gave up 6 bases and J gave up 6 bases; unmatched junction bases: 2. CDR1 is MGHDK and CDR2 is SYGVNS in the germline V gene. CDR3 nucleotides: TGTGCCAGCAGAAGGACAGGGGATGGCTACACCTTC. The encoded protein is CASRRTGDGYTF.

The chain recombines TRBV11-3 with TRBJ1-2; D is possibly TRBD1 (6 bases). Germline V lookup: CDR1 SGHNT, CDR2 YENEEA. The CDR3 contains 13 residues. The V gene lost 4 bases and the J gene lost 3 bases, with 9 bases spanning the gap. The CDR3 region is CASSSTGYYGYTF. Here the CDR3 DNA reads TGTGCCAGCAGCTCAACAGGGTACTATGGCTACACCTTC.

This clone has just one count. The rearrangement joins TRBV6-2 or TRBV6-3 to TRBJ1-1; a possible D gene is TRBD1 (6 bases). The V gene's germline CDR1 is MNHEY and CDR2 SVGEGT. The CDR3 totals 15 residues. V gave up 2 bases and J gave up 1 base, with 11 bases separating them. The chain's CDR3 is CASSYRTERNTEAFF. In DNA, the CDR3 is TGTGCCAGCAGTTACCGGACAGAGAGGAACACTGAAGCTTTCTTT.

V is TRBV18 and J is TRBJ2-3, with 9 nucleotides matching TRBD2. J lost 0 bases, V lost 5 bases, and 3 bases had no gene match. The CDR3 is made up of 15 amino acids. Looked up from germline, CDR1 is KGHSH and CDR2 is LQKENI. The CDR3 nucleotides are TGTGCCAGCTCAGGACTAGCGCAGAGCACAGATACGCAGTATTTT. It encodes CASSGLAQSTDTQYF. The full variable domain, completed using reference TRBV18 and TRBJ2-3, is NAGVMQNPRHLVRRRGQEARLRCSPMKGHSHVYWYRQLPEEGLKFMVYLQKENIIDESGMPKERFSAEFPKEGPSILRIQQVVRGDSAAYFCASSGLAQSTDTQYFGPGTRLTVL.

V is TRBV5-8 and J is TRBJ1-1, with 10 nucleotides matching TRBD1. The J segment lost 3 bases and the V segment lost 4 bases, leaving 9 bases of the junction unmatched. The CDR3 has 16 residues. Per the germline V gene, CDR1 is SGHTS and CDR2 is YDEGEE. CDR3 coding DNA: TGTGCCAGCAGCCGTCCGGGACAGGGGTGGTACACTGAAGCTTTCTTT. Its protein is CASSRPGQGWYTEAFF.

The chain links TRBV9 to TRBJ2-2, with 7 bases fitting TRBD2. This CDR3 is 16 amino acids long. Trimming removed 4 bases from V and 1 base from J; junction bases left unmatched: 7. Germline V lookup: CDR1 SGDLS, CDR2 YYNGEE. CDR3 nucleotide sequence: TGTGCCAGCAGCTTCCGCCGCGGGGGGAACACCGGGGAGCTGTTTTTT. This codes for CASSFRRGGNTGELFF.

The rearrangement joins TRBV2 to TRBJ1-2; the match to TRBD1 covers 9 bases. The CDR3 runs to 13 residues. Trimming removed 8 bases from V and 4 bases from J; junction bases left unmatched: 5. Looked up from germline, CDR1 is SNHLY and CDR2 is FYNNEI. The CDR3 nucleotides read TGTGCCAGCCTGGACAGGGGCCCCTATGGCTACACCTTC. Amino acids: CASLDRGPYGYTF.

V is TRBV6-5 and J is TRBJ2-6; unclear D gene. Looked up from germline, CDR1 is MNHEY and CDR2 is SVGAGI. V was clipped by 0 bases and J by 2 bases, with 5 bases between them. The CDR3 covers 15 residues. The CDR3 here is CASSYSQAGANVLTF. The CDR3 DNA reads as TGTGCCAGCAGTTACTCCCAGGCTGGGGCCAACGTCCTGACTTTC.

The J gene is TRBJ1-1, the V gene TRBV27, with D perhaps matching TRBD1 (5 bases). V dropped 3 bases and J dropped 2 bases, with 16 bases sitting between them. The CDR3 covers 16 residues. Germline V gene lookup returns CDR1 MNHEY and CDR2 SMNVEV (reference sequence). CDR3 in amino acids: CASSLQIPRDNTEAFF. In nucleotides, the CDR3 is TGTGCCAGCAGTTTGCAAATTCCCAGGGATAACACTGAAGCTTTCTTT.

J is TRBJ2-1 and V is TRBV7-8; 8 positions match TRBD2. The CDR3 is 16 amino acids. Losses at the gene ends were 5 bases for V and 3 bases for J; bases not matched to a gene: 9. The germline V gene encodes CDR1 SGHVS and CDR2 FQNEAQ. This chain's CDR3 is CASSPFRGGVYNEQFF. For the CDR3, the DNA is TGTGCCAGCAGCCCCTTCCGGGGGGGTGTCTACAATGAGCAGTTCTTC.

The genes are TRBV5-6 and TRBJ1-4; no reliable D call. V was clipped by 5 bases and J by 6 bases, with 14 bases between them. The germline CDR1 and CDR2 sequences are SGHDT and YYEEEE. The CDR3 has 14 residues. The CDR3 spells CASSQQVMDEKLFF. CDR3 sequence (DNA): TGTGCCAGCAGTCAGCAGGTAATGGATGAAAAACTGTTTTTT. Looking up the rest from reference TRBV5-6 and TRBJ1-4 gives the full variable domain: DAGVTQSPTHLIKTRGQQVTLRCSPKSGHDTVSWYQQALGQGPQFIFQYYEEEERQRGNFPDRFSGHQFPNYSSELNVNALLLGDSALYLCASSQQVMDEKLFFGSGTQLSVL.

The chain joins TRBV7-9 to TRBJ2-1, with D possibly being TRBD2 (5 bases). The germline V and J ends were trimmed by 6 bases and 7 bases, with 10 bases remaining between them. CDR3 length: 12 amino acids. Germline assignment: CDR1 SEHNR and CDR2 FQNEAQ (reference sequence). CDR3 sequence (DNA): TGTGCCAGCAGAACAACGGGGAATGAGCAGTTCTTC. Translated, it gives CASRTTGNEQFF.

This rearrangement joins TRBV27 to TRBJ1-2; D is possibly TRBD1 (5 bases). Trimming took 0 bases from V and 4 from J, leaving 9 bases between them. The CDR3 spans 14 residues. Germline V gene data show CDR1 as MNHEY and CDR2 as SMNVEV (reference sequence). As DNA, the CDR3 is TGTGCCAGCAGTTTATCGATGACAGCCTATGGCTACACCTTC. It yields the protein CASSLSMTAYGYTF.

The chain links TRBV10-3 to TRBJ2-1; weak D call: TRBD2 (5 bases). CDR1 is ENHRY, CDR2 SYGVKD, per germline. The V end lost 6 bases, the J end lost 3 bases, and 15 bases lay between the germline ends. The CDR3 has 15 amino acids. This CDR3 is CAISDSANFYNEQFF. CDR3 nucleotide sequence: TGTGCCATCAGCGATAGCGCGAACTTCTACAATGAGCAGTTCTTC.

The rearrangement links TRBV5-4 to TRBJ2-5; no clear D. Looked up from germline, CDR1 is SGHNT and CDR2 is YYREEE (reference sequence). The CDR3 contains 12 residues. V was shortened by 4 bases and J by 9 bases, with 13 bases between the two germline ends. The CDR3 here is CASSIPGSAQYF. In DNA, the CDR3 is TGTGCCAGCAGCATCCCCGGGTCGGCCCAGTACTTC.

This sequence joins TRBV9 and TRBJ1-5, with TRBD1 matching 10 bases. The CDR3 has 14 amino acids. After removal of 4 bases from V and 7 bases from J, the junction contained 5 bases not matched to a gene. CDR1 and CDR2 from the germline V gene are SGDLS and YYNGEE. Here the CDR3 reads CASSLGTGVQPQHF. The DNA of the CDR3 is TGTGCCAGCAGCCTAGGGACAGGGGTCCAGCCCCAGCATTTT. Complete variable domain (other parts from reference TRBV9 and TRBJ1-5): DSGVTQTPKHLITATGQRVTLRCSPRSGDLSVYWYQQSLDQGLQFLIQYYNGEERAKGNILERFSAQQFPDLHSELNLSSLELGDSALYFCASSLGTGVQPQHFGDGTRLSIL.

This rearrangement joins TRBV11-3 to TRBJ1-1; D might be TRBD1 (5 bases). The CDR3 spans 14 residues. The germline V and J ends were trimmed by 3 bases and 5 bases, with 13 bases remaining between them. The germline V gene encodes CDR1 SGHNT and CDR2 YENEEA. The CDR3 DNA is TGTGCCAGCAGCTTGGGTAGGGAGGGGACTGAAGCTTTCTTT. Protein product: CASSLGREGTEAFF. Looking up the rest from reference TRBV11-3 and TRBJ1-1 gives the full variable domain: EAGVVQSPRYKIIEKKQPVAFWCNPISGHNTLYWYLQNLGQGPELLIRYENEEAVDDSQLPKDRFSAERLKGVDSTLKIQPAELGDSAVYLCASSLGREGTEAFFGQGTRLTVV.

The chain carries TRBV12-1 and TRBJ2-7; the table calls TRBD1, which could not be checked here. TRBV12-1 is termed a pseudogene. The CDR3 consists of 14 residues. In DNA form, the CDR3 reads TGTGCCAGCAGCTTTGTGGGACAGAGCTACGAGCAGTACTTC. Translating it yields CASSFVGQSYEQYF.

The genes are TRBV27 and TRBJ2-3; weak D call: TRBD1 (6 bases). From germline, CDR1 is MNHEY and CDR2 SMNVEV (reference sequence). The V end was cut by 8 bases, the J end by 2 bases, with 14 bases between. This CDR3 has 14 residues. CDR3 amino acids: CASRPGTFTDTQYF. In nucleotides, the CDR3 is TGTGCCAGCCGCCCCGGGACATTCACAGATACGCAGTATTTT.

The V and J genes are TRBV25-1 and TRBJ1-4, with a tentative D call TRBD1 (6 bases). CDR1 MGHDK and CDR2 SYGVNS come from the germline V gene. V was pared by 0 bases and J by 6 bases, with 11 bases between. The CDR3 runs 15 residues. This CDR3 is CASSEYRGGDEKLFF. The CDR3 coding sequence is TGTGCCAGCAGTGAATATAGGGGGGGCGATGAAAAACTGTTTTTT.

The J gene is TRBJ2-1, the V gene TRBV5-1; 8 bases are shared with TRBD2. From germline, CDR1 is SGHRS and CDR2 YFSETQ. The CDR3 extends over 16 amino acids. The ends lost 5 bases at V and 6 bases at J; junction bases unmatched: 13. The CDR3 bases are TGCGCCAGCAGTTACGGGGCGTTAGCGGGAATCAATGAGCAGTTCTTC. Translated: CASSYGALAGINEQFF.

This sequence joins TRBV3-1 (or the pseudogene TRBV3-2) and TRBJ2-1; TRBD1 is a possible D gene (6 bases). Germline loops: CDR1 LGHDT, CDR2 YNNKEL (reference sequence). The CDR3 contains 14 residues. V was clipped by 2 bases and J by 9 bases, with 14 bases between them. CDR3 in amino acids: CASSQQTGRGEQFF. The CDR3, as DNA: TGTGCCAGCAGCCAACAGACAGGACGGGGTGAGCAGTTCTTC.

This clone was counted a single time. The DNA for the CDR3 is TGTGCCAGCAGCAAAGAGGGGACAGGGGTCTATGGCTACACCTTC. Its translation is CASSKEGTGVYGYTF. This rearrangement joins TRBV21-1 to TRBJ1-2; no DNA check was done on the table's D call, TRBD1. TRBV21-1 is assigned pseudogene status. The CDR3 loop spans 15 amino acids.

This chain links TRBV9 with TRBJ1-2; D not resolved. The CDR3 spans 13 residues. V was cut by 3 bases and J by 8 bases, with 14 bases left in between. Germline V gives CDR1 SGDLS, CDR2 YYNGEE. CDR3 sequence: CASSAANHGGYTF. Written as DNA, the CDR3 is TGTGCCAGCAGCGCCGCCAACCATGGCGGCTACACCTTC.

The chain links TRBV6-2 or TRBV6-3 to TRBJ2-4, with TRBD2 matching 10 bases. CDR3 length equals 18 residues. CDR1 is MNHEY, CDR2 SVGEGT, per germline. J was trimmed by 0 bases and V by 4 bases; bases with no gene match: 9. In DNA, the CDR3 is TGTGCCAGCAGTTGGCGTGCTAGCGGGGGTCTAGCCAAAAACATTCAGTACTTC. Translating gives CASSWRASGGLAKNIQYF.

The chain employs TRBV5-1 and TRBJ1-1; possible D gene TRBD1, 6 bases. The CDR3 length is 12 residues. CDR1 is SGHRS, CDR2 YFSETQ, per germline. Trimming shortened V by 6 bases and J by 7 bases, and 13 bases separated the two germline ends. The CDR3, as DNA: TGCGCCAGCACCACGACAGGCTATGAAGCTTTCTTT. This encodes CASTTTGYEAFF.

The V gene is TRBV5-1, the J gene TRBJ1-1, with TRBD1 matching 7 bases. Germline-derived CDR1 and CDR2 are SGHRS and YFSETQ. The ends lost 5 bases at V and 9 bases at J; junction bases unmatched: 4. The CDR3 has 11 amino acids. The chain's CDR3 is CASRGGQQAFF. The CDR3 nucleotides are TGCGCCAGCAGGGGGGGACAGCAAGCTTTCTTT.

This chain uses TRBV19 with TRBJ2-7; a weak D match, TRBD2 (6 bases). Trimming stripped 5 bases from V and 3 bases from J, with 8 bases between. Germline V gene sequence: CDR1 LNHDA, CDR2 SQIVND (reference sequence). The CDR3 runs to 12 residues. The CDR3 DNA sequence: TGTGCCAGTAGTGCGGACTACTACGAGCAGTACTTC. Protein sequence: CASSADYYEQYF.

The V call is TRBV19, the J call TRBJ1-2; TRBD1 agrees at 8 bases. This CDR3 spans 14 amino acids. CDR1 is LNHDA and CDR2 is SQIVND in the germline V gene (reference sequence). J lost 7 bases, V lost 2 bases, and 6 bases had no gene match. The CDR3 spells CASSISGQGAGYTF. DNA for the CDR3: TGTGCCAGTAGTATATCGGGGCAGGGGGCTGGCTACACCTTC.

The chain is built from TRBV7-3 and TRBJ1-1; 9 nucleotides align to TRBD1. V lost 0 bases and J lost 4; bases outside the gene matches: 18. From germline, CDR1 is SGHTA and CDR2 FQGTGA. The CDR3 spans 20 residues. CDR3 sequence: CASSLTLMDRGLHSGTEAFF. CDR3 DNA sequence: TGTGCCAGCAGCTTAACCCTCATGGACAGGGGCCTACACTCAGGCACTGAAGCTTTCTTT.

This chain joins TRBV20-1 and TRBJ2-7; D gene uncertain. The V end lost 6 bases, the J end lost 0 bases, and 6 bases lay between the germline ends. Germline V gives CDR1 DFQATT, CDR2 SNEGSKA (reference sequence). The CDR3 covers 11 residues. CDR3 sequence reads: CSAVSSYEQYF. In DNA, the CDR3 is TGCAGTGCGGTCAGCTCCTACGAGCAGTACTTC.

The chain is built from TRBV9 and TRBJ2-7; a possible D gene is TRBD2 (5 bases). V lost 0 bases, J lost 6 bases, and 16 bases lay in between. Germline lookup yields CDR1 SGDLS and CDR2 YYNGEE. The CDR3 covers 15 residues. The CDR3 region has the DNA TGTGCCAGCAGCGTAGACCCGGGGAGAGTGGCCGAGCAGTACTTC. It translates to CASSVDPGRVAEQYF.